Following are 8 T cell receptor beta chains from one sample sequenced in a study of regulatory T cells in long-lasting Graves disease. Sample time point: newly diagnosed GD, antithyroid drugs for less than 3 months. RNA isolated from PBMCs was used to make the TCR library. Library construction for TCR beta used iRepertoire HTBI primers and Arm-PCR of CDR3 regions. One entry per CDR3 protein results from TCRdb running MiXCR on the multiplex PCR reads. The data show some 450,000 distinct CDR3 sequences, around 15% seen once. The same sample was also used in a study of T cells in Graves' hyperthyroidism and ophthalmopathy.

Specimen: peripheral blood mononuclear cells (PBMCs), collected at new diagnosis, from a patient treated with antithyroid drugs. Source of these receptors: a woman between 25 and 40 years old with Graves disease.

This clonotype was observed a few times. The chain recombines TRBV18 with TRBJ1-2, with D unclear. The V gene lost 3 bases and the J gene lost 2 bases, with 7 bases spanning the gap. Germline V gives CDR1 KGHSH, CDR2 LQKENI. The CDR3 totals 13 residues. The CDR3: CASSPQNNYGYTF. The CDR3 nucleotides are TGTGCCAGCTCACCCCAGAACAACTATGGCTACACCTTC.

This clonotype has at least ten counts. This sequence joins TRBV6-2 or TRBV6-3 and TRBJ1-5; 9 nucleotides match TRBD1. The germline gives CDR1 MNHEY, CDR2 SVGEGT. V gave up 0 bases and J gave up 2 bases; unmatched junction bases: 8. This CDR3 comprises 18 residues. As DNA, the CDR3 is TGTGCCAGCAGTTACTCTCCCCTACAGGGGGCAGGCAATCAGCCCCAGCATTTT. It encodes CASSYSPLQGAGNQPQHF.

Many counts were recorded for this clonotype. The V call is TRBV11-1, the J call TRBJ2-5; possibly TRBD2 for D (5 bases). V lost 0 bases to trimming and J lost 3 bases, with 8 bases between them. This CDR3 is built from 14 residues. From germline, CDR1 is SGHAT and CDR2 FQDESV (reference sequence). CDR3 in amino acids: CASSLAGVEETQYF. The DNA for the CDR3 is TGTGCCAGCAGCTTAGCGGGAGTAGAAGAGACCCAGTACTTC.

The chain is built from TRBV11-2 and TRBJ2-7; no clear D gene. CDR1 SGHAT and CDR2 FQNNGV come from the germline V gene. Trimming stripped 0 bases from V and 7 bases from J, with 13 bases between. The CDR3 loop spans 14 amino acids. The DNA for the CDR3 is TGTGCCAGCAGCTTAGAACGGCTCGTCGCGGAGCAGTACTTC. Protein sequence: CASSLERLVAEQYF.

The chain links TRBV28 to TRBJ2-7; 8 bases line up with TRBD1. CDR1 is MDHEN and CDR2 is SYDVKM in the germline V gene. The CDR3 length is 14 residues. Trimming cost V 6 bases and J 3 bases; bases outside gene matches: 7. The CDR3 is CASRAGTGVYEQYF. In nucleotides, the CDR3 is TGTGCCAGCAGGGCCGGGACAGGAGTCTACGAGCAGTACTTC.

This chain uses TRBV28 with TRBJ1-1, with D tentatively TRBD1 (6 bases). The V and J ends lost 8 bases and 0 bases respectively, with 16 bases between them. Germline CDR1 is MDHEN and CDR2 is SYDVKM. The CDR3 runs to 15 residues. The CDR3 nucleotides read TGTGCCAGCCAAACAGGGACACTTATGAACACTGAAGCTTTCTTT. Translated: CASQTGTLMNTEAFF.

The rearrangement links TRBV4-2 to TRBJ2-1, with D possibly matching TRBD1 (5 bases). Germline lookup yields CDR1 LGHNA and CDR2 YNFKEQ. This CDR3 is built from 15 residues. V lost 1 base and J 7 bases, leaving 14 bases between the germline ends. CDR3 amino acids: CASSQVREDFNEQFF. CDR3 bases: TGTGCCAGCAGCCAAGTCAGGGAAGATTTTAATGAGCAGTTCTTC.

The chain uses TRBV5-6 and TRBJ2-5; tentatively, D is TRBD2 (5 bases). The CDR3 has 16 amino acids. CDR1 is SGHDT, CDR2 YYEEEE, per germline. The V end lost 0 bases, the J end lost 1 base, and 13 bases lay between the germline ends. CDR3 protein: CASSLAREQSQETQYF. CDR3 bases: TGTGCCAGCAGCTTGGCTCGGGAACAGTCCCAAGAGACCCAGTACTTC.